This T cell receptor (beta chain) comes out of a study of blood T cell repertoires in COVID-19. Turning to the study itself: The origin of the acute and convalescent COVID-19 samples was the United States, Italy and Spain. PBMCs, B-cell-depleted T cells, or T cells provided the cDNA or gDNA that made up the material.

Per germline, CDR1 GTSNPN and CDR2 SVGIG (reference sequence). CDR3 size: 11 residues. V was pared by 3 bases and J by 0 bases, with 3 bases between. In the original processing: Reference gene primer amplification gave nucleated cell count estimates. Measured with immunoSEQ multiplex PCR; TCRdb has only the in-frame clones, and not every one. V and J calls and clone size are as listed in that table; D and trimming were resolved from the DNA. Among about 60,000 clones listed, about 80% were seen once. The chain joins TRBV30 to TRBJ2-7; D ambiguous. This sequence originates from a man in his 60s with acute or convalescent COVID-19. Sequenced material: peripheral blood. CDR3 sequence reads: CAWSGSYEQYF. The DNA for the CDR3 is TGTGCCTGGAGCGGCTCCTACGAGCAGTACTTC.